These T cell receptor beta chains were read from a single sample in a study of blood T cell repertoires in COVID-19. The method was immunoSEQ multiplex PCR; TCRdb's version includes in-frame clones alone and lacks a portion of them. This table holds a few hundred thousand clones, around 84% found once. The sequenced material came from peripheral blood. The receptors here all came from a man aged 40-55 years with acute or convalescent COVID-19. Each CDR3 is given with its conserved first and last residue.

TRBV5-8	TRBJ1-1	CASSFGQMNTEAFF
TRBV6-5	TRBJ2-5	CASSYRTGGIQETQYF
TRBV27	TRBJ2-7	CASSSEAGGSYEQYF
TRBV25-1	TRBJ2-7	CASSEAGPTYEQYF
TRBV2	TRBJ1-1	CASSEQGGYTEAFF
TRBV2	TRBJ2-5	CASTKEASQETQYF
TRBV5-6	TRBJ2-7	CASNAMDRAGEQYF
TRBV6-5	TRBJ2-7	CASRRTGDYEQYF
TRBV18	TRBJ2-5	CASSLQARETQYF
TRBV27	TRBJ1-5	CASSLTGGSNQPQHF
TRBV7-8	TRBJ1-6	CASSSQGSSSPLHF
TRBV21-1	TRBJ1-1	CASSLRTGTGGFCTEAFF
TRBV30	TRBJ1-4	CAWSTRTGLGEKLFF
TRBV10-3	TRBJ2-7	CAIRARDRAYEQYF
TRBV5-4	TRBJ1-1	CASSAQGGTEAFF
TRBV19	TRBJ1-1	CASSILLNTEAFF
TRBV5-4	TRBJ2-1	CASKETQGSEQFF
TRBV19	TRBJ1-6	CASSYTGQTSNSPLHF
TRBV9	TRBJ1-1	CASSRDSFTEAFF
TRBV18	TRBJ1-2	CASSPAQGGLSGYTF
TRBV6-5	TRBJ1-1	CASKYGGGGGTEAFF
TRBV11-2	TRBJ1-4	CASSSLSVGANEKLFF
TRBV27	TRBJ1-1	CASSSIQGAGTEAFF
TRBV19	TRBJ2-1	CASSMALTGAHGQFF
TRBV6-4	TRBJ1-3	CASSGGDSWGNTIYF
TRBV6-5	TRBJ2-2	CASTVRGGLTGELFF
TRBV3-1/TRBV3-2	TRBJ1-2	CASSQDGRNYGYTF
TRBV5-1	TRBJ2-5	CASSLVGSGDQETQYF
TRBV6-5	TRBJ2-1	CASSYGGLSYNEQFF
TRBV11-2	TRBJ2-5	CASSLGAGGHKKQETQYF
TRBV9	TRBJ1-1	CASSSQGLGTEAFF
TRBV7-3	TRBJ2-7	CASSLSGTGNSYEQYF
TRBV28	TRBJ1-2	CASSPLTSYGYTF
TRBV27	TRBJ1-2	CASSWGRGGLDGYGYTF
TRBV7-2	TRBJ1-3	CASSLGGRKSGNTIYF
TRBV5-4	TRBJ2-5	CASSLKETGMETQYF
TRBV7-9	TRBJ1-4	CASSLGETGGEKLFF
TRBV18	TRBJ1-2	CASSRQGAMDYGYTF
TRBV18	TRBJ1-2	CASSPLAEIANYGYTF
TRBV5-4	TRBJ1-4	CASSSARGEPGEKLFF
TRBV2	TRBJ2-7	CASSGLLNTHEQYF